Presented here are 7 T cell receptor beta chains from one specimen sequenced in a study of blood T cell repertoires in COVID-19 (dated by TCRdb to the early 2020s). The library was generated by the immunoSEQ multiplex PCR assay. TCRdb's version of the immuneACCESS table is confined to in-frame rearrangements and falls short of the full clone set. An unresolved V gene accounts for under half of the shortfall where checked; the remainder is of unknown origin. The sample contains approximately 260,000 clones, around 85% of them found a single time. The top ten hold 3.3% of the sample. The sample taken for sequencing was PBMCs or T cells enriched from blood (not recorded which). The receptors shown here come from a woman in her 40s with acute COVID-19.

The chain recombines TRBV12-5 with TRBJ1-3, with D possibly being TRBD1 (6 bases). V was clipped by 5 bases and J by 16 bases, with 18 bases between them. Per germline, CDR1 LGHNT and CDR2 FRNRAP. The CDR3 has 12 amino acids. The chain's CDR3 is CASGPPTGRAYF. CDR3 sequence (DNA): TGTGCTAGTGGTCCCCCGACAGGCCGGGCGTATTTT.

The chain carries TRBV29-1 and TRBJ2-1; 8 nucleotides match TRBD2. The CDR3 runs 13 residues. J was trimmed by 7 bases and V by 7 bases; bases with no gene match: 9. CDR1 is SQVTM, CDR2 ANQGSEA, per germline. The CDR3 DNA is TGCAGCGGGGTAAGCGGGAGAAGAAATGAGCAGTTCTTC. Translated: CSGVSGRRNEQFF.

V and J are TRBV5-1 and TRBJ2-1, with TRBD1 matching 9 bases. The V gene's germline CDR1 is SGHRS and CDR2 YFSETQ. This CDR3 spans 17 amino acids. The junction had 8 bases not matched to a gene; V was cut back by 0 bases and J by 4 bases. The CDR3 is CASSLDGQGIGYNEQFF. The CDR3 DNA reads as TGCGCCAGCAGCTTGGATGGACAGGGGATCGGGTACAATGAGCAGTTCTTC.

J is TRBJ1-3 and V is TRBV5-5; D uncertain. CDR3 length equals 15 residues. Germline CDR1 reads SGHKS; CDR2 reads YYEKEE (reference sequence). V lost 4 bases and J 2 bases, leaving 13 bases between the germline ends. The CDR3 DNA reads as TGTGCCAGCAGCCCTATTTACCCTCCTGGAAACACCATATATTTT. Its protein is CASSPIYPPGNTIYF.

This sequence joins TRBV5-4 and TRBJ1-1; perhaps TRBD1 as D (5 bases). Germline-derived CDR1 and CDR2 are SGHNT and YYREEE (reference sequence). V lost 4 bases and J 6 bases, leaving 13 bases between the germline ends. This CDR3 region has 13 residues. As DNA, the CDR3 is TGTGCCAGCAGCCTCCCGGGGGTCTCTGAAGCTTTCTTT. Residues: CASSLPGVSEAFF. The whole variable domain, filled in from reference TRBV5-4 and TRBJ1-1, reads ETGVTQSPTHLIKTRGQQVTLRCSSQSGHNTVSWYQQALGQGPQFIFQYYREEENGRGNFPPRFSGLQFPNYSSELNVNALELDDSALYLCASSLPGVSEAFFGQGTRLTVV.

The CDR3 region has the DNA TGTGCCAGCAGCCCCCTAGCGGAACCCCCCTACGAGCAGTACTTC. As protein: CASSPLAEPPYEQYF. J is TRBJ2-7 and V is TRBV11-2, with 7 bases that match TRBD2. V shed 5 bases and J 2 bases; nucleotides not matched to a gene: 9. This CDR3 comprises 15 residues. In germline, CDR1 is SGHAT, CDR2 FQNNGV.

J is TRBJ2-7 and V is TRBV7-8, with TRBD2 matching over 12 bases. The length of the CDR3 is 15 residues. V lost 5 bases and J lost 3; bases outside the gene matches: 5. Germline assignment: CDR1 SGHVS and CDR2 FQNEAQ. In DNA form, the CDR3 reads TGTGCCAGCAGCCAACAACTAGCGGGAGGCTACGAGCAGTACTTC. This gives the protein CASSQQLAGGYEQYF.